This is a list of T cell receptor beta chains from one sample in a study of blood T cell repertoires in COVID-19. Profiled with immunoSEQ multiplex PCR; TCRdb holds only in-frame clones, not every one. Of fewer than 150,000 clones in the sample, 70% to 85% were seen once. Material for sequencing was peripheral blood. Source of these receptors: a woman between 50 and 59 years old with acute or convalescent COVID-19. The CDR3 runs from the conserved cysteine through the conserved F or W. D genes are given only for firm matches. For some rows the clone size is stated as once, few or many, or as a class when expanded; others skip it.

j_call	v_call	d_call	clone_size	cdr3_nt	cdr3_aa
TRBJ1-1	TRBV18	NA	NA	TGTGCCAGCTCACGCAGCACTTTTGGAGGGGAGAACACTGAAGCTTTCTTT	CASSRSTFGGENTEAFF
TRBJ1-5	TRBV2	NA	NA	TGTGCCAGCAGGGGGAGGGAGCCAAGTCAGCCCCAGCATTTT	CASRGREPSQPQHF
TRBJ1-1	TRBV19	TRBD1	NA	TGTGCCAGTAGTCTACAGGGGGACACTGAAGCTTTCTTT	CASSLQGDTEAFF
TRBJ2-1	TRBV3-1/TRBV3-2	TRBD2	NA	TGTGCCAGCAGTCCCACTAGCGGGGATTACAATGAGCAGTTCTTC	CASSPTSGDYNEQFF
TRBJ1-3	TRBV5-1	NA	NA	TGCGCCAGCAGCTTGGGTCCCACAGGGTCAGGAAACACCATATATTTT	CASSLGPTGSGNTIYF
TRBJ2-2	TRBV9	NA	NA	TGTGCCAGCAGCGTAGTGGGGACTGGTCATGCCGGGGAGCTGTTTTTT	CASSVVGTGHAGELFF
TRBJ1-6	TRBV5-6	TRBD1	NA	TGTGCCAGCAGCTTGGCGGGGGGACAGGGGGTGTCACCCCTCCACTTT	CASSLAGGQGVSPLHF
TRBJ1-5	TRBV6-5	TRBD1	NA	TGTGCCAGCAGAGCGACAGGGGGCATAACTCAGCCCCAGCATTTT	CASRATGGITQPQHF
TRBJ1-1	TRBV30	TRBD1	NA	TGTGCCTGGAGTCAAACGACAGGGGCTAAGGAGGCTTTCTTT	CAWSQTTGAKEAFF
TRBJ1-6	TRBV9	NA	NA	TGTGCCAGCACCCTGGGGCAGAGCTCCTATAATTCACCCCTCCACTTT	CASTLGQSSYNSPLHF
TRBJ2-7	TRBV6-1	NA	few	TGTGCCAGCAGTGAATTCGGTAACAGGGTTTCCTACGAGCAGTACTTC	CASSEFGNRVSYEQYF
TRBJ1-2	TRBV2	NA	NA	TGTGCCAGCATCCGCAGCCAGGCGTATGGCTACACCTTC	CASIRSQAYGYTF
TRBJ2-7	TRBV3-1/TRBV3-2	NA	NA	TGTGCCAGCAGCCAAGCGAGGCAGTCCTACGAGCAGTACTTC	CASSQARQSYEQYF
TRBJ1-5	TRBV6-5	TRBD1	NA	TGTGCCAGCAGTAGGGACAGACGCCAGCCCCAGCATTTT	CASSRDRRQPQHF
TRBJ2-2	TRBV7-6	TRBD2	few	TGTGCCAGCAGCGCCTCAACTAGCGGGCGAACCCACGCAGGGGAGCTGTTTTTT	CASSASTSGRTHAGELFF
TRBJ1-1	TRBV5-1	NA	NA	TGCGCCAGCAGCTTCCGGGGGGAGAACACTGAAGCTTTCTTT	CASSFRGENTEAFF
TRBJ2-7	TRBV7-6	TRBD1	few	TGTGCCAGCAGCGCCGGGACAGGGAGTACCTACGAGCAGTACTTC	CASSAGTGSTYEQYF
TRBJ1-3	TRBV5-1	NA	NA	TGCGCCAGCAGCTTGGTGTGGGGGGACACCATATATTTT	CASSLVWGDTIYF
TRBJ2-6	TRBV11-2	TRBD1	NA	TGTGCCAGCAGTTTAAAAGGGACAGGGCCATCTGGGGCCAACGTCCTGACTTTC	CASSLKGTGPSGANVLTF
TRBJ1-2	TRBV29-1	TRBD1	NA	TGCAGCGTTGACCCCCGGGACAGCGCCCCTAACTATGGCTACACCTTC	CSVDPRDSAPNYGYTF
TRBJ1-2	TRBV2	NA	NA	TGTGCCAGCAGTGAAGAGGTAGGGGGAAAGGCTGGCTACACCTTC	CASSEEVGGKAGYTF
TRBJ2-7	TRBV7-3	TRBD1	NA	TGTGCCAGCAGCTTAACTACCGGGACAGGGGTCTACGAGCAGTACTTT	CASSLTTGTGVYEQYF
TRBJ1-3	TRBV7-8	NA	NA	TGTGCCAGCAGCATCTTGGGGACTGCAGGAAACACCATATATTTT	CASSILGTAGNTIYF
TRBJ1-1	TRBV18	NA	NA	TGTGCCAGCTCACCTAGGACGGGAAACACTGAAGCTTTCTTT	CASSPRTGNTEAFF
TRBJ2-7	TRBV4-1	TRBD2	NA	TGCGCCAGCAGCCTCAACCCGGGACTAGCGGAGACCTACGAGCAGTACTTC	CASSLNPGLAETYEQYF
TRBJ2-3	TRBV29-1	NA	NA	TGCAGCTTCGAGGAAAATACGCAGTATTTT	CSFEENTQYF
TRBJ2-2	TRBV6-5	TRBD2	once	TGTGCCGGCTCCGGGGCGGGGGTAGGGACCGGGGAGCTGTTTTTT	CAGSGAGVGTGELFF
TRBJ1-6	TRBV6-5	NA	many	TGTGCCAGCAGTCGTGGGGCTGAGAATTCACCCCTCCACTTT	CASSRGAENSPLHF
TRBJ1-3	TRBV29-1	NA	NA	TGCAGCGCCCAAAGAGGGACTGGAAACACCATATATTTT	CSAQRGTGNTIYF
TRBJ2-7	TRBV9	NA	NA	TGTGCCAGCGGGGACACCGAGCAGTACTTC	CASGDTEQYF
TRBJ1-4	TRBV18	TRBD1	NA	TGTGCCAGCTCACCAGAGACAGGGGAAGAAAAACTGTTTTTT	CASSPETGEEKLFF
TRBJ1-1	TRBV30	TRBD1	once	TGTGCCTGGGAACAGGGGGACCCCGTGAACACTGAAGCTTTCTTT	CAWEQGDPVNTEAFF
TRBJ1-5	TRBV5-1	NA	NA	TGCGCCAGCAGCTTGGCTCCAGATCAGCCCCAGCATTTT	CASSLAPDQPQHF
TRBJ2-1	TRBV3-1/TRBV3-2	TRBD2	NA	TGTGCCAGCAGCCAACGAGACGGGACTAGCGGGGGGGTAAAGTTCTTC	CASSQRDGTSGGVKFF
TRBJ2-1	TRBV5-1	NA	few	TGCGCCAGCAGCGTAGGAAAAGCGAACTACAATGAGCAGTTCTTC	CASSVGKANYNEQFF
TRBJ1-2	TRBV28	NA	few	TGTGCCAGCAGTTTCGGCAGGGCTAACTATGGCTACACCTTC	CASSFGRANYGYTF
TRBJ2-6	TRBV19	NA	NA	TGTGCCAGTAGTAGACGTCCGCTGACAGATTTCGCTGGGGCCAACGTCCTGACTTTC	CASSRRPLTDFAGANVLTF
TRBJ1-2	TRBV30	NA	NA	TGTGCCTGGAGTGTAGATCAGGGGTATGGCTACACCTTC	CAWSVDQGYGYTF
TRBJ1-1	TRBV7-2	TRBD1	once	TGTGCCAGCAGCCCAGGACAGGGATACACTGAAGCTTTCTTT	CASSPGQGYTEAFF
TRBJ2-1	TRBV19	TRBD2	few	TGTGCCAGTAGTATTGGGGGGGTTTACAATGAGCAGTTCTTC	CASSIGGVYNEQFF
TRBJ1-6	TRBV10-3	TRBD1	NA	TGTGCCATCAGTGAGGCCACAGGGGGGGATAATTCACCCCTCCACTTT	CAISEATGGDNSPLHF
TRBJ1-2	TRBV12-5	NA	NA	TGTGCTAGTGGTTTGTCCGGACTCTATGGCTACACCTTC	CASGLSGLYGYTF
TRBJ1-5	TRBV19	TRBD1	NA	TGTGCCAGTACCTCATTCCAGGACAGGGCTAATCAGCCCCAGCATTTT	CASTSFQDRANQPQHF
TRBJ1-2	TRBV5-6	TRBD1	NA	TGTGCCAGCAGCTTGGGAAACAGGGGGAACTATGGCTACACCTTC	CASSLGNRGNYGYTF
TRBJ1-4	TRBV2	TRBD1	NA	TGTGCCAGCAGTTCCCGGGACAGGGGCCTCGCAACTAATGAAAAACTGTTTTTT	CASSSRDRGLATNEKLFF
TRBJ1-2	TRBV6-5	TRBD1	NA	TGTGCCAGCAGTTCACCCCCGGGACAGGGCGGCTATGGCTACACCTTC	CASSSPPGQGGYGYTF
TRBJ2-3	TRBV7-2	TRBD2	few	TGTGCCAGCAGCTTATACGGCGGGGGGGCAGATACGCAGTATTTT	CASSLYGGGADTQYF
TRBJ1-1	TRBV5-1	NA	NA	TGCGCCAGCAGCCAGGAGGTGGCAACCACTGAAGCTTTCTTT	CASSQEVATTEAFF
TRBJ2-2	TRBV5-6	NA	few	TGTGCCAGCAGTCCCACAGGATACACCGGGGAGCTGTTTTTT	CASSPTGYTGELFF
TRBJ1-2	TRBV15	TRBD1	few	TGTGCCACCAGCAGAGGGGGACAGGGAAACTATGGCTACACCTTC	CATSRGGQGNYGYTF
TRBJ1-5	TRBV30	TRBD1	NA	TGTGCCTGGGGAGGGACAGGGGGCGGACAGCCCCAGCATTTT	CAWGGTGGGQPQHF